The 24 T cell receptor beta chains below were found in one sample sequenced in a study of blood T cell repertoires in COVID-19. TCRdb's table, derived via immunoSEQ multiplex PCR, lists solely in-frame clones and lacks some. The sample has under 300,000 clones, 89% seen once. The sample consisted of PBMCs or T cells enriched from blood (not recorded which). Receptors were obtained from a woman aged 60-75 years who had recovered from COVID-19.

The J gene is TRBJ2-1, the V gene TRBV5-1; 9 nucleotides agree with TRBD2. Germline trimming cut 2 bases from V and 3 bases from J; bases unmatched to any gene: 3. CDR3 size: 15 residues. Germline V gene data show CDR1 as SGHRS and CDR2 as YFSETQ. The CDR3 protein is CASSFAGGNYNEQFF. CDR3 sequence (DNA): TGCGCCAGCAGCTTTGCGGGGGGGAACTACAATGAGCAGTTCTTC.

The CDR3 coding sequence is TGTGCCAGCACCCCCGGGAGCTCTAAGACCCAGTACTTC. It codes for CASTPGSSKTQYF. The J gene is TRBJ2-5, the V gene TRBV28; maybe TRBD2 (6 bases). V lost 7 bases and J lost 6, with 15 bases in between. This CDR3 has 13 residues. In germline, CDR1 is MDHEN, CDR2 SYDVKM. Full variable domain (missing parts from reference TRBV28 and TRBJ2-5): DVKVTQSSRYLVKRTGEKVFLECVQDMDHENMFWYRQDPGLGLRLIYFSYDVKMKEKGDIPEGYSVSREKKERFSLILESASTNQTSMYLCASTPGSSKTQYFGPGTRLLVL.

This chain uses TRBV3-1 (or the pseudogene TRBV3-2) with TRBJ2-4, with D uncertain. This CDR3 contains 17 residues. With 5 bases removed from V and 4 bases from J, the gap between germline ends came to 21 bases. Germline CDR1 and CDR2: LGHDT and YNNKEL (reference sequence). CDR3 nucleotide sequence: TGTGCCAGCAGCGTCGGTGTCCCATTTGCAAAAAAAAACATTCAGTACTTC. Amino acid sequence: CASSVGVPFAKKNIQYF.

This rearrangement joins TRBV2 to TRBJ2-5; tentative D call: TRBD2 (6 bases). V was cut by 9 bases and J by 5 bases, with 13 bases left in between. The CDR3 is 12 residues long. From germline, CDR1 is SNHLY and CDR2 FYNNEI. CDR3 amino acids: CASRERPETQYF. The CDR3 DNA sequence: TGTGCCAGTCGGGAGCGACCCGAGACCCAGTACTTC.

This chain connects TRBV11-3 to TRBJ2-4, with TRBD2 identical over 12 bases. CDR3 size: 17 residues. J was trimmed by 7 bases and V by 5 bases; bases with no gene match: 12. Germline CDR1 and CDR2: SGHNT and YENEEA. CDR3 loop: CASSLLAGGPGTNIQYF. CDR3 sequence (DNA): TGTGCCAGCAGCCTTCTAGCGGGAGGGCCAGGAACGAACATTCAGTACTTC. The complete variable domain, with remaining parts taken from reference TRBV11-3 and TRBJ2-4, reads EAGVVQSPRYKIIEKKQPVAFWCNPISGHNTLYWYLQNLGQGPELLIRYENEEAVDDSQLPKDRFSAERLKGVDSTLKIQPAELGDSAVYLCASSLLAGGPGTNIQYFGAGTRLSVL.

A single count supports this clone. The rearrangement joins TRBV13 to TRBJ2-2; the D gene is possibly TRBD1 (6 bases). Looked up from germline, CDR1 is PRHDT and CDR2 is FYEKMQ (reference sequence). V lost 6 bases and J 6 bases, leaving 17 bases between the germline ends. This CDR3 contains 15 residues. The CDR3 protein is CASRPQGRFAGELFF. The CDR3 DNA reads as TGTGCCAGCAGACCCCAGGGGCGATTCGCCGGGGAGCTGTTTTTT. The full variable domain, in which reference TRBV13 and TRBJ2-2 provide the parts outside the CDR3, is AAGVIQSPRHLIKEKRETATLKCYPIPRHDTVYWYQQGPGQDPQFLISFYEKMQSDKGSIPDRFSAQQFSDYHSELNMSSLELGDSALYFCASRPQGRFAGELFFGEGSRLTVL.

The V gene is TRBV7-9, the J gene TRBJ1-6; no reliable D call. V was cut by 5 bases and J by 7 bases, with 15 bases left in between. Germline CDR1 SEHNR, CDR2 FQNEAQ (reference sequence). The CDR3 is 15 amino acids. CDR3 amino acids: CASSHRVAENSPLHF. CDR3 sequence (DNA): TGTGCCAGCAGCCATAGAGTGGCGGAGAATTCACCCCTCCACTTT. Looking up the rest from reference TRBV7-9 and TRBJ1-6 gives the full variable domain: DTGVSQNPRHKITKRGQNVTFRCDPISEHNRLYWYRQTLGQGPEFLTYFQNEAQLEKSRLLSDRFSAERPKGSFSTLEIQRTEQGDSAMYLCASSHRVAENSPLHFGNGTRLTVT.

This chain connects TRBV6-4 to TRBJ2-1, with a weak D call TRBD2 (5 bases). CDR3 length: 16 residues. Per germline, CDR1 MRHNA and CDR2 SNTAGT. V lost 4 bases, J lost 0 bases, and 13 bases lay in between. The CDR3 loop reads CASSGVLASSYNEQFF. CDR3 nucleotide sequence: TGTGCCAGCAGTGGGGTGTTAGCGAGCTCCTACAATGAGCAGTTCTTC.

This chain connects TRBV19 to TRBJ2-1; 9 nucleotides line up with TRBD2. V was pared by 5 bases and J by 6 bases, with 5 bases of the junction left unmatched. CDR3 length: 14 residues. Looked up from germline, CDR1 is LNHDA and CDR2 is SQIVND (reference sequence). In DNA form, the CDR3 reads TGTGCCAGTAGTTATCTAGCGGGATTCAATGAGCAGTTCTTC. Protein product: CASSYLAGFNEQFF.

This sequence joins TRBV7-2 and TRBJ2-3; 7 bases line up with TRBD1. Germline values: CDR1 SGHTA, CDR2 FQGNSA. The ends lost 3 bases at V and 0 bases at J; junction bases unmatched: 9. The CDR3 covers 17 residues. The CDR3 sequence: CASSLTGYWGSTDTQYF. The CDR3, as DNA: TGTGCCAGCAGCTTGACAGGGTACTGGGGAAGCACAGATACGCAGTATTTT.

The CDR3 bases are TGTGCCAGCAGGCCTAGGGGGTATTTGTACACTGAAGCTTTCTTT. It specifies CASRPRGYLYTEAFF. This rearrangement joins TRBV28 to TRBJ1-1; TRBD1 is a possible D gene (6 bases). Trimming took off 6 bases at V and 3 bases at J, with 17 bases between the two ends. The CDR3 runs to 15 residues. The germline V gene has CDR1 MDHEN and CDR2 SYDVKM.

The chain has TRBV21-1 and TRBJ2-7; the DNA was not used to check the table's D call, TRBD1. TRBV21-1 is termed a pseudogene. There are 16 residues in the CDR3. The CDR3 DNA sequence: TGTGCCAGCAGCAAAGGGCACCCGGACAGGGGCCACGAGCAGTACTTC. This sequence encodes CASSKGHPDRGHEQYF.

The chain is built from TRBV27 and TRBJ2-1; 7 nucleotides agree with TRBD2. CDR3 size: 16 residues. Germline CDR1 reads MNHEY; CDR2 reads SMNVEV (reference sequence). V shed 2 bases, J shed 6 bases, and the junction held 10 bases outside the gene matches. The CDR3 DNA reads TGTGCCAGCAGTTTAGAGGTGACTAGCTGGGCCAATGAGCAGTTCTTC. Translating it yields CASSLEVTSWANEQFF.

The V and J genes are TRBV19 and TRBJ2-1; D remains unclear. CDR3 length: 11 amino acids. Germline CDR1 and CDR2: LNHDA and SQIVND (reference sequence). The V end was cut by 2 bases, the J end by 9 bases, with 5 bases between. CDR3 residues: CASSIRSEQFF. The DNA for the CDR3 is TGTGCCAGTAGTATACGCAGTGAGCAGTTCTTC.

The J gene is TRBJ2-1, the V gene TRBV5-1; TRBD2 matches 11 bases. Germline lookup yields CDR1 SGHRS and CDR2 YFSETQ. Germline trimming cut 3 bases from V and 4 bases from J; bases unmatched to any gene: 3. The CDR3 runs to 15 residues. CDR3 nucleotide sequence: TGCGCCAGCAGCTCCGGGACTAGCGGTTACAATGAGCAGTTCTTC. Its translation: CASSSGTSGYNEQFF.

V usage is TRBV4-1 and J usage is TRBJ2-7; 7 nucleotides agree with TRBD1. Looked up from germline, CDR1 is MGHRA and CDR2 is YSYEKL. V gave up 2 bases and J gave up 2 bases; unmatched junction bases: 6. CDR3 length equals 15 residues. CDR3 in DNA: TGCGCCAGCAGCCAAACACCGGGACAGACCTACGAGCAGTACTTC. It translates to CASSQTPGQTYEQYF.

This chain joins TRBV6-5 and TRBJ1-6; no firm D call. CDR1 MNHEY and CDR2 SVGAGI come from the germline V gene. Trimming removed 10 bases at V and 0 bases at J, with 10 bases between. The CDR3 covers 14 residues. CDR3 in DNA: TGTGCCACCAATCCTAGCTCCTATAATTCACCCCTCCACTTT. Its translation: CATNPSSYNSPLHF.

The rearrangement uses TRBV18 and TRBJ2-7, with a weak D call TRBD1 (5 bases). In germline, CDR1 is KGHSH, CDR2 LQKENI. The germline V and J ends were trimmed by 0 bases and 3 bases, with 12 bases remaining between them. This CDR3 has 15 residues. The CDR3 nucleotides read TGTGCCAGCTCACCACCGCCGACAGTAGGCTACGAGCAGTACTTC. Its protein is CASSPPPTVGYEQYF.

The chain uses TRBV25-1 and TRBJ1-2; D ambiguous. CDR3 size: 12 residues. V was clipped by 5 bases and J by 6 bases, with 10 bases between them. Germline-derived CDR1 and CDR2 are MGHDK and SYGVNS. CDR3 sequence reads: CASSLWQDGYTF. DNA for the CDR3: TGTGCCAGCAGTCTGTGGCAGGATGGCTACACCTTC.

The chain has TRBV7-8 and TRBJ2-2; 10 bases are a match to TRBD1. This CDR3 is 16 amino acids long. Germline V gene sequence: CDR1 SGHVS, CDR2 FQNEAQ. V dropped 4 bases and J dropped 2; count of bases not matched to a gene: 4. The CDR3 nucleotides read TGTGCCAGCAGCTATCGGACAGGGGGTAACACCGGGGAGCTGTTTTTT. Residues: CASSYRTGGNTGELFF.

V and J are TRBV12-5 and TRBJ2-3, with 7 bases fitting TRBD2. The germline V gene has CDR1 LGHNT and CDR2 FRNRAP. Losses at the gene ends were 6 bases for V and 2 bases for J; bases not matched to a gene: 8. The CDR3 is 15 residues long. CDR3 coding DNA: TGTGCTAGTGGCCTGGGGAGGGGTTTCACAGATACGCAGTATTTT. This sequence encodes CASGLGRGFTDTQYF.

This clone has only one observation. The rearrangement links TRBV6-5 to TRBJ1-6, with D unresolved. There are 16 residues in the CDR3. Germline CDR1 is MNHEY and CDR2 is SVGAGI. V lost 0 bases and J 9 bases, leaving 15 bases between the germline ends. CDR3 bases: TGTGCCAGCAGTTACTCAGGAGGGAGCGCGTTTTCACCCCTCCACTTT. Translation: CASSYSGGSAFSPLHF.

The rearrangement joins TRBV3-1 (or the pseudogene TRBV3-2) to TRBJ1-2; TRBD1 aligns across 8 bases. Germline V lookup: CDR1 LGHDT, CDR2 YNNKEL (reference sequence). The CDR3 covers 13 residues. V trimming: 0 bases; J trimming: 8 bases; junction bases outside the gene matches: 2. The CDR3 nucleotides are TGTGCCAGCAGCCAAGACAGGGGGCTCGGCTACACCTTC. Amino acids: CASSQDRGLGYTF.

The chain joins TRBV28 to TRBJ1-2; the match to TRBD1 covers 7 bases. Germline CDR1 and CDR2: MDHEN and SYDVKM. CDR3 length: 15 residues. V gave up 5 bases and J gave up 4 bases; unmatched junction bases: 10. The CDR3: CASSPSTGSLYGYTF. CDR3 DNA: TGTGCCAGCAGTCCGTCGACAGGGAGCCTCTATGGCTACACCTTC.